These 30 T cell receptor beta chains came from one sample sequenced in a study of blood T cell repertoires in COVID-19. The table came from immunoSEQ multiplex PCR; TCRdb's copy has only in-frame clones and leaves some out. Seen here are 650,000 to 800,000 clones, more than 80% observed once, and the top ten hold under 0.3%. The material sequenced was peripheral blood. The receptor source for this set is a woman under 30 with acute or convalescent COVID-19.

This chain links TRBV7-7 with TRBJ1-3, with TRBD1 matching 8 bases. In germline, CDR1 is SSHAT, CDR2 FNYEAQ (reference sequence). V shed 0 bases, J shed 1 base, and the junction held 14 bases outside the gene matches. The CDR3 contains 20 residues. The chain's CDR3 is CASSLATRDRSWESGNTIYF. CDR3 in DNA: TGTGCCAGCAGCTTAGCAACCAGGGACAGGTCATGGGAATCTGGAAACACCATATATTTT.

The V call is TRBV21-1, the J call TRBJ1-4. TRBV21-1 is described as a pseudogene. This CDR3 has 14 residues. The CDR3, as DNA: TGTGCCACTACTCGGTCGGTCTGTTGCGAAAAACTGTTTTTT. Its protein product is CATTRSVCCEKLFF.

The chain links TRBV7-9 to TRBJ2-1; 11 bases align to TRBD2. V lost 1 base and J lost 6; bases outside the gene matches: 2. Germline loops: CDR1 SEHNR, CDR2 FQNEAQ (reference sequence). The CDR3 is 15 residues long. The CDR3 DNA sequence: TGTGCCAGCAGCTTAGGACTAGCGGGGATCAATGAGCAGTTCTTC. Protein: CASSLGLAGINEQFF.

V usage is TRBV10-3 and J usage is TRBJ1-5, with 10 bases that match TRBD1. The germline gives CDR1 ENHRY, CDR2 SYGVKD. The V and J ends lost 8 bases and 11 bases, in that order; junction bases with no gene match: 9. The CDR3 runs to 13 residues. CDR3 in DNA: TGTGCCATCGGGACAGGGGAACTATCAGCCCAGCATTTT. Translation gives CAIGTGELSAQHF.

The count of this clone is one. V usage is TRBV24-1 and J usage is TRBJ2-7; the D gene is possibly TRBD1 (6 bases). Deletions cut 12 bases from V and 1 base from J, with 15 bases between. Germline loops: CDR1 KGHDR, CDR2 SFDVKD. The CDR3 has 13 residues. The CDR3 protein is CASARQGSYEQYF. The DNA for the CDR3 is TGTGCCTCCGCCCGGCAGGGGTCCTACGAGCAGTACTTC.

In the case of this clone: This CDR3 is also generated by other DNA sequences in the sample. This chain uses TRBV5-1 with TRBJ2-7; D gene unclear. The CDR3 loop spans 13 amino acids. V lost 0 bases and J lost 0, with 4 bases in between. Germline assignment: CDR1 SGHRS and CDR2 YFSETQ. DNA for the CDR3: TGCGCCAGCAGCTTGGGTAGCTCCTACGAGCAGTACTTC. This translates into CASSLGSSYEQYF.

CDR3 DNA sequence: TGTGCCAGCAGTGACAGGGCTTTCCACGCTTTCTTT. This sequence encodes CASSDRAFHAFF. The chain couples TRBV2 to TRBJ1-1, with a tentative D call TRBD1 (5 bases). Trimming removed 3 bases at V and 11 bases at J, with 13 bases between. CDR3 length: 12 amino acids. Germline lookup yields CDR1 SNHLY and CDR2 FYNNEI.

V and J are TRBV9 and TRBJ1-2, with D unclear. The CDR3 contains 14 residues. The V end was cut by 5 bases, the J end by 7 bases, with 18 bases between. Per germline, CDR1 SGDLS and CDR2 YYNGEE. The CDR3 DNA follows: TGTGCCAGCAGTAACCGAGGGAGGGAGGTTGGCTACACCTTC. This sequence encodes CASSNRGREVGYTF.

This sequence joins TRBV4-1 and TRBJ1-2; D not certain. The germline V and J ends were trimmed by 4 bases and 8 bases, with 17 bases remaining between them. Germline CDR1 is MGHRA and CDR2 is YSYEKL. This CDR3 has 14 residues. The CDR3 region has the DNA TGCGCCAGCAGCCCCCGGGGAGGGTCTAAGGGCTACACCTTC. Translating gives CASSPRGGSKGYTF.

V gene TRBV4-2 combines with J gene TRBJ2-6, with D perhaps TRBD2 (6 bases). The germline V and J ends were trimmed by 0 bases and 0 bases, with 12 bases remaining between them. Per germline, CDR1 LGHNA and CDR2 YNFKEQ. The CDR3 runs to 18 residues. CDR3 nucleotides: TGTGCCAGCAGCCAAGAACGGGACTCCAGCTCTGGGGCCAACGTCCTGACTTTC. As protein: CASSQERDSSSGANVLTF.

The chain joins TRBV5-1 to TRBJ2-7, with 10 bases matching TRBD1. J gave up 2 bases and V 3 bases, and 8 bases lay outside the gene matches. CDR3 size: 16 residues. Germline V gene sequence: CDR1 SGHRS, CDR2 YFSETQ. CDR3 region: CASSSVTGGATYEQYF. The CDR3 nucleotides read TGCGCCAGCAGCTCGGTGACAGGGGGCGCGACCTACGAGCAGTACTTC. Drawing the rest from reference TRBV5-1 and TRBJ2-7, the complete variable domain is KAGVTQTPRYLIKTRGQQVTLSCSPISGHRSVSWYQQTPGQGLQFLFEYFSETQRNKGNFPGRFSGRQFSNSRSEMNVSTLELGDSALYLCASSSVTGGATYEQYFGPGTRLTVT.

J is TRBJ2-3 and V is TRBV9; 10 nucleotides line up with TRBD2. The J segment lost 1 base and the V segment lost 3 bases, leaving 5 bases of the junction unmatched. The CDR3 consists of 16 residues. Germline CDR1 reads SGDLS; CDR2 reads YYNGEE. CDR3 sequence reads: CASSGTSGERTDTQYF. The CDR3 DNA reads as TGTGCCAGCAGCGGTACTAGCGGGGAGCGCACAGATACGCAGTATTTT.

The chain carries TRBV9 and TRBJ2-3; TRBD1 matches at 8 bases. With 0 bases clipped from V and 5 bases from J, the junction kept 2 bases outside the gene matches. The CDR3 sequence is 14 residues long. CDR1 and CDR2 (germline): SGDLS, YYNGEE. CDR3 nucleotides: TGTGCCAGCAGCGTAGCCAGGGGGCTAGATACGCAGTATTTT. This gives the protein CASSVARGLDTQYF.

The chain has TRBV24-1 and TRBJ2-1, with a weak D call TRBD2 (5 bases). The germline V and J ends were trimmed by 1 base and 8 bases, with 8 bases remaining between them. The CDR3 is 13 residues long. The V gene's germline CDR1 is KGHDR and CDR2 SFDVKD. The CDR3 loop is CATSDLARDEQFF. The CDR3 nucleotides read TGTGCCACCAGTGATTTAGCGAGGGATGAGCAGTTCTTC.

This rearrangement joins TRBV3-1 (or the pseudogene TRBV3-2) to TRBJ1-2; D ambiguous. The CDR3 has 15 residues. Germline V CDR1 and CDR2: LGHDT, YNNKEL (reference sequence). Deletions cut 4 bases from V and 4 bases from J, with 16 bases between. This CDR3 reads CASSPRGSGIYGYTF. The CDR3 bases are TGTGCCAGCAGCCCCAGAGGGTCAGGAATCTATGGCTACACCTTC.

The chain recombines TRBV7-2 with TRBJ1-1, with TRBD1 as a possible D gene (5 bases). Per germline, CDR1 SGHTA and CDR2 FQGNSA. V was trimmed by 5 bases and J by 1 base, leaving 14 bases between them. The CDR3 loop spans 15 amino acids. The DNA for the CDR3 is TGTGCCAGCAGCCCCCGGGGGAGATCGAACACTGAAGCTTTCTTT. Translating gives CASSPRGRSNTEAFF.

V and J are TRBV6-5 and TRBJ1-3; no clear D. Germline V CDR1 and CDR2: MNHEY, SVGAGI. V shed 0 bases and J shed 0 bases, with 9 bases lying between them. There are 16 residues in the CDR3. CDR3 sequence (DNA): TGTGCCAGCAGTTACTCGAGGCATTACTCTGGAAACACCATATATTTT. This encodes CASSYSRHYSGNTIYF.

The rearrangement links TRBV3-1 (or the pseudogene TRBV3-2) to TRBJ1-3, with D hard to call. The CDR3 runs to 17 residues. Looked up from germline, CDR1 is LGHDT and CDR2 is YNNKEL (reference sequence). Trimming removed 0 bases at V and 0 bases at J, with 12 bases between. CDR3 residues: CASSQEGWTYSGNTIYF. Written as DNA, the CDR3 is TGTGCCAGCAGCCAAGAGGGTTGGACTTACTCTGGAAACACCATATATTTT.

The chain's CDR3 is CASSLRYRAEKLFF. The CDR3 DNA follows: TGTGCCAGCAGCTTAAGATACAGGGCTGAAAAACTGTTTTTT. V gene TRBV7-2 combines with J gene TRBJ1-4; maybe TRBD1 (6 bases). The CDR3 spans 14 residues. Germline values: CDR1 SGHTA, CDR2 FQGNSA. The V end lost 2 bases, the J end lost 7 bases, and 11 bases lay between the germline ends.

Worth noting for this clone: The same CDR3 arises from other DNA sequences in this sample as well. The CDR3 DNA follows: TGTGCCAGCAGTCCGGGAGGGGGAAACACCATATATTTT. Translated, it gives CASSPGGGNTIYF. The chain couples TRBV27 to TRBJ1-3, with D hard to call. Germline V gives CDR1 MNHEY, CDR2 SMNVEV (reference sequence). V was shortened by 5 bases and J by 4 bases, with 9 bases between the two germline ends. The CDR3 loop spans 13 amino acids.

The chain's CDR3 is CASSKAPPRAGELFF. CDR3 sequence (DNA): TGTGCCAGCAGCAAAGCCCCTCCTCGGGCCGGGGAGCTGTTTTTT. The chain recombines TRBV21-1 with TRBJ2-2; TRBD2 was called by the table and not checked on the DNA. TRBV21-1 is reported as a pseudogene. The CDR3 consists of 15 residues.

The chain joins TRBV6-5 to TRBJ2-7; tentatively, D is TRBD2 (6 bases). Deletions cut 7 bases from V and 3 bases from J, with 13 bases between. CDR3 size: 13 residues. Looked up from germline, CDR1 is MNHEY and CDR2 is SVGAGI. The CDR3 nucleotides read TGTGCCAGCAACAAGCGGGTCTTCTACGAGCAGTACTTC. This gives the protein CASNKRVFYEQYF.

V usage is TRBV6-5 and J usage is TRBJ1-5, with a weak D call TRBD1 (6 bases). This CDR3 spans 13 amino acids. Germline values: CDR1 MNHEY, CDR2 SVGAGI. V lost 5 bases, J lost 6 bases, and 11 bases lay in between. The CDR3 coding sequence is TGTGCCAGCAGTCGACAGGCCCCTCAGCCCCAGCATTTT. Its protein product is CASSRQAPQPQHF.

The chain combines TRBV5-1 with TRBJ2-7, with D maybe TRBD2 (6 bases). With 1 base removed from V and 0 bases from J, the gap between germline ends came to 8 bases. Germline CDR1 is SGHRS and CDR2 is YFSETQ. The CDR3 is 14 residues long. The CDR3 DNA is TGCGCCAGCAGCTTGATCGGGAGCTCCTACGAGCAGTACTTC. It yields the protein CASSLIGSSYEQYF.

The chain recombines TRBV3-1 (or the pseudogene TRBV3-2) with TRBJ1-2; D not certain. Trimming left V 3 bases short and J 0 bases short, with 11 bases between. The CDR3 contains 15 residues. The germline CDR1 and CDR2 sequences are LGHDT and YNNKEL (reference sequence). Here the CDR3 reads CASSQRAGPNYGYTF. For the CDR3, the DNA is TGTGCCAGCAGCCAGAGGGCAGGTCCTAACTATGGCTACACCTTC.

This rearrangement joins TRBV27 to TRBJ1-1, with D tentatively TRBD1 (6 bases). Germline values: CDR1 MNHEY, CDR2 SMNVEV (reference sequence). Trimming left V 7 bases short and J 0 bases short, with 15 bases between. The CDR3 loop spans 15 amino acids. Written as DNA, the CDR3 is TGTGCCAGCAAGTATAGGACAGCGCTGAACACTGAAGCTTTCTTT. Translating it yields CASKYRTALNTEAFF.

V usage is TRBV10-1 and J usage is TRBJ1-2; D gene unclear. The CDR3 loop spans 13 amino acids. CDR1 is WNHNN, CDR2 SYGVQD, per germline (reference sequence). V gave up 7 bases and J gave up 3 bases, with 12 bases separating them. The CDR3 loop reads CASISSRDYGYTF. As DNA, the CDR3 is TGCGCCAGCATTTCCTCCCGGGACTATGGCTACACCTTC.

The chain employs TRBV4-1 and TRBJ2-2; 7 bases fit TRBD1. V shed 1 base, J shed 5 bases, and the junction held 4 bases outside the gene matches. The CDR3 spans 15 residues. CDR1 MGHRA and CDR2 YSYEKL come from the germline V gene. CDR3 in amino acids: CASSQVSQGTGELFF. The CDR3 coding sequence is TGCGCCAGCAGCCAAGTGTCACAGGGGACCGGGGAGCTGTTTTTT.

This rearrangement joins TRBV27 to TRBJ1-1; TRBD1 matches 8 bases. Germline-derived CDR1 and CDR2 are MNHEY and SMNVEV (reference sequence). V was pared by 4 bases and J by 4 bases, with 11 bases of the junction left unmatched. The CDR3 runs to 16 residues. The CDR3 region has the DNA TGTGCCAGCAGTTCTAGACAGGGGAAGGGGACCACTGAAGCTTTCTTT. It is translated as CASSSRQGKGTTEAFF.

The CDR3: CASSSPTGGVYGYTF. CDR3 DNA: TGTGCCAGCAGTTCTCCAACAGGGGGAGTCTATGGCTACACCTTC. The chain recombines TRBV6-5 with TRBJ1-2, with 8 nucleotides matching TRBD1. This CDR3 spans 15 amino acids. Germline V gene lookup returns CDR1 MNHEY and CDR2 SVGAGI. The ends lost 4 bases at V and 4 bases at J; junction bases unmatched: 8.